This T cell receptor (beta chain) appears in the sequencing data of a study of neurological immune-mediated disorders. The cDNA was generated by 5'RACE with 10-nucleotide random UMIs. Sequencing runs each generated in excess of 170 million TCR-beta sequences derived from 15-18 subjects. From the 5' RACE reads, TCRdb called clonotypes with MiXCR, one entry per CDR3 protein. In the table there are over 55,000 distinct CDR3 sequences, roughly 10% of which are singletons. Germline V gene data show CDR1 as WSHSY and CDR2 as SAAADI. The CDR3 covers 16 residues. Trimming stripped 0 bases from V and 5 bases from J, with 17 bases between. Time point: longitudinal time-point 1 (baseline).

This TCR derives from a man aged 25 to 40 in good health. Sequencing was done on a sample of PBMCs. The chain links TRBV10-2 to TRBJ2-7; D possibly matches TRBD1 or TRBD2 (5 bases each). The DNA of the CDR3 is TGCGCCAGCAGTGAGTCAGGGTGGGGGTCTTACAACGAGCAGTACTTC. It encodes CASSESGWGSYNEQYF.